The clone carrying this T cell receptor beta chain has more than one count but fewer than ten. Its matching antigen is unknown. TCRdb fed the RT-PCR reads into MiXCR, producing one record per CDR3 protein. In the table there are almost 250,000 distinct CDR3 sequences, more than 10% of which are singletons. This CDR3 has 15 residues. Trimming took off 0 bases at V and 5 bases at J, with 13 bases between the two ends. CDR1 LGHNA and CDR2 YSLEER come from the germline V gene. This record belongs to a study of response to subunit inactivated influenza vaccine. Study-wide results and limits: That few new T cells are recruited by each seasonal influenza vaccination was the authors' suggestion.

V is TRBV4-3 and J is TRBJ2-5; D remains unclear. Specimen: non-naive T cells sorted from PBMCs, collected 14 to 15 days before vaccination. The receptor comes from a man aged 45-60 years who received an inactivated influenza vaccine. The CDR3 region is CASSQDLGRVETQYF. The CDR3 nucleotides are TGCGCCAGCAGCCAAGATCTAGGAAGGGTTGAGACCCAGTACTTC.